This TCR beta chain was captured by sequencing in a study of cytomegalovirus exposure and HLA in healthy donors. Germline CDR1 SGHRS, CDR2 YFSETQ. This CDR3 spans 14 amino acids. Primers: 60 Vbeta forward and 13 Jbeta reverse. Profiled with immunoSEQ multiplex PCR; TCRdb holds only in-frame clones, not every one. The listing contains 96,000 or so clones. The receptor comes from a young woman in good health and CMV-seronegative. The sequenced sample was PBMCs. The chain couples TRBV5-1 to TRBJ2-3, with 11 bases fitting TRBD1. TRBJ1-5 explains the end of the DNA better; the J call may be wrong. CDR3 nucleotides: TGCGCCAGCAGCAAGGACAGGGGGCCAGATACGCAGCATTTT. Its translation: CASSKDRGPDTQHF.